This TCR beta chain appears in the sequencing data of a study of Tregs in tolerant kidney transplant recipients. In germline, CDR1 is SGHDN, CDR2 FVKESK. The CDR3 totals 15 residues. Trimming took off 1 base at V and 4 bases at J, with 11 bases between the two ends. Thawed PBMCs were FACS-sorted into unstimulated CD4+CD25+CD127- regulatory T cells, CD4+CD25- non-regulatory cells, CD4 and CD8 cells. Libraries were prepared by immunoSEQ multiplex PCR; TCRdb keeps only in-frame clonotypes and omits some of them. The sample shows some 68,000 clones, around 83% of them seen only once. The chain is built from TRBV14 and TRBJ2-1; D unclear. Sequencing was done on a sample of CD4+ T cells from blood. This clonotype originated in a human donor in good health. In nucleotides, the CDR3 is TGTGCCAGCAGCCAAGGCCCAGGCTCTTACAATGAGCAGTTCTTC. Amino acids: CASSQGPGSYNEQFF.